This T cell receptor beta chain was observed in a study of blood T cell repertoires in COVID-19. Study at large: Samples taken during acute and convalescent COVID-19 were collected in the United States, Italy and Spain.

In the source study's methods: The authors estimated nucleated cell counts from reference gene primer amplification. Clones were sequenced by immunoSEQ multiplex PCR, and TCRdb holds only the in-frame ones, with some missing. That table supplies the V and J calls and clone size; D and trimming were determined from the DNA. The sample lists roughly 190,000 clones; roughly 84% were seen once. The count of this clone is one. This CDR3 comprises 15 residues. With 5 bases removed from V and 4 bases from J, the gap between germline ends came to 14 bases. Germline lookup yields CDR1 SGHVS and CDR2 FQNEAQ. The clonotype comes from a woman aged 40 to 50 who had recovered from COVID-19. The specimen was peripheral blood. The chain is built from TRBV7-8 and TRBJ2-2, with D possibly being TRBD2 (6 bases). CDR3: CASSLGRDPTGELFF. CDR3 coding DNA: TGTGCCAGCAGCCTGGGGCGGGACCCCACCGGGGAGCTGTTTTTT.